These 32 T cell receptor beta chains share one sample of origin, sequenced in a study of blood T cells in healthy people across ages. Together with a sample-barcoded 5' primer, a J-beta primer mix was included in a second PCR lasting about 7 to 12 cycles. TCRdb processed the 5' RACE reads anew with MiXCR; each CDR3 protein has one entry. This table has some 1,500,000 distinct CDR3 sequences, approximately 43% appearing once. The sequencing input was blood. These receptor sequences come from a woman under 30 in good health.

The V and J genes are TRBV5-5 and TRBJ1-1; TRBD1 aligns across 11 bases. The germline CDR1 and CDR2 sequences are SGHKS and YYEKEE (reference sequence). Trimming took 3 bases from V and 4 from J; bases not matched to a gene: 5. CDR3 length: 15 amino acids. Here the CDR3 reads CASSSRDRGVTEAFF. The CDR3 nucleotides are TGTGCCAGCAGCTCGCGGGACAGGGGGGTCACTGAAGCTTTCTTT. Using reference TRBV5-5 and TRBJ1-1 for the parts outside the CDR3, the full variable domain is DAGVTQSPTHLIKTRGQQVTLRCSPISGHKSVSWYQQVLGQGPQFIFQYYEKEERGRGNFPDRFSARQFPNYSSELNVNALLLGDSALYLCASSSRDRGVTEAFFGQGTRLTVV.

The V and J genes are TRBV7-2 and TRBJ2-4; D gene ambiguous. The V gene lost 1 base and the J gene lost 0 bases, with 10 bases spanning the gap. Germline values: CDR1 SGHTA, CDR2 FQGNSA. The CDR3 has 16 amino acids. CDR3 residues: CASSLVGRLAKNIQYF. CDR3 bases: TGTGCCAGCAGCTTAGTGGGCAGGCTAGCCAAAAACATTCAGTACTTC.

The CDR3 region is CASSKKWDGAQETQYF. The CDR3 DNA sequence: TGTGCCAGCAGCAAAAAGTGGGACGGAGCCCAAGAGACCCAGTACTTC. The chain links TRBV6-6 to TRBJ2-5, with D possibly called TRBD1 or TRBD2 (5 bases each). Germline assignment: CDR1 MNHNY and CDR2 SVGAGI (reference sequence). The CDR3 is 16 residues long. Between the trimmed V and J ends, which lost 6 bases and 1 base, there was a span of 18 bases.

The chain carries TRBV7-2 and TRBJ2-1; possibly TRBD1 for D (6 bases). Trimming removed 6 bases from V and 4 bases from J, with 16 bases in between. This CDR3 region has 15 residues. CDR1 is SGHTA, CDR2 FQGNSA, per germline. The CDR3 region is CASSPGVTVYNEQFF. In DNA, the CDR3 is TGTGCCAGCAGTCCAGGGGTGACAGTTTACAATGAGCAGTTCTTC.

The chain joins TRBV29-1 to TRBJ2-3; D is possibly TRBD1 (6 bases). The CDR3 consists of 13 residues. Looked up from germline, CDR1 is SQVTM and CDR2 is ANQGSEA. The V and J ends lost 5 bases and 1 base respectively, with 10 bases between them. CDR3 sequence: CSVRTDRTDTQYF. The CDR3 DNA follows: TGCAGCGTTCGGACAGATCGCACAGATACGCAGTATTTT.

The chain combines TRBV7-9 with TRBJ2-5, with TRBD2 identical over 10 bases. The CDR3 has 15 residues. CDR1 is SEHNR, CDR2 FQNEAQ, per germline (reference sequence). Trimming at V came to 5 bases and at J to 4 bases, leaving 7 bases not matched to a gene. CDR3 nucleotides: TGTGCCAGCAGCCTAATACTAGCGGGGTCAGAGACCCAGTACTTC. Its translation: CASSLILAGSETQYF.

This clonotype has only one observation. This may be a read error: a much more frequent sequence differs by one nucleotide. The V gene is TRBV27, the J gene TRBJ1-2; D remains unclear. CDR3 size: 13 residues. Germline V gene data show CDR1 as MNHEY and CDR2 as SMNVEV (reference sequence). The CDR3 here is CASSLRGSYGCTF. The CDR3 bases are TGTGCCAGCAGTTTGAGAGGGTCCTATGGCTGCACCTTC.

This chain connects TRBV7-9 to TRBJ2-3; D is perhaps TRBD1 or TRBD2 (5 bases each). Trimming stripped 5 bases from V and 5 bases from J, with 17 bases between. CDR1 is SEHNR and CDR2 is FQNEAQ in the germline V gene (reference sequence). The CDR3 runs 15 residues. The CDR3 sequence is CASSKRTTGQDTQYF. The CDR3, as DNA: TGTGCCAGCAGCAAAAGGACGACGGGGCAAGATACGCAGTATTTT.

The J gene is TRBJ2-7, the V gene TRBV6-2 or TRBV6-3; 8 bases align to TRBD2. The CDR3 has 13 amino acids. The germline V gene encodes CDR1 MNHEY and CDR2 SVGEGT. Losses at the gene ends were 6 bases for V and 7 bases for J; bases not matched to a gene: 8. This CDR3 is CASRGLGPNEQYF. The CDR3 region has the DNA TGTGCCAGCAGGGGACTAGGCCCCAATGAGCAGTACTTC.

This rearrangement joins TRBV7-3 to TRBJ2-3; 12 bases are a match to TRBD1. In germline, CDR1 is SGHTA, CDR2 FQGTGA. V lost 0 bases and J lost 1; bases outside the gene matches: 2. This CDR3 spans 17 amino acids. The CDR3 spells CASSLTGTGGGTDTQYF. CDR3 DNA sequence: TGTGCCAGCAGCTTAACGGGGACAGGGGGCGGCACAGATACGCAGTATTTT.

V is TRBV30 and J is TRBJ1-5, with TRBD1 as a possible D gene (5 bases). V lost 1 base and J lost 7, with 14 bases in between. CDR3 size: 14 residues. Germline CDR1 GTSNPN, CDR2 SVGIG (reference sequence). CDR3 protein: CAWSEVGGDQPQHF. In DNA form, the CDR3 reads TGTGCCTGGAGTGAAGTTGGGGGGGACCAGCCCCAGCATTTT.

This clonotype has more than one count but fewer than ten. This chain connects TRBV2 to TRBJ2-1, with D tentatively TRBD1 or TRBD2 (5 bases each). Germline CDR1 is SNHLY and CDR2 is FYNNEI. The V gene lost 5 bases and the J gene lost 3 bases, with 17 bases spanning the gap. This CDR3 contains 16 residues. The CDR3 sequence is CASSSVPGRGYNEQFF. CDR3 in DNA: TGTGCCAGCAGTTCAGTCCCGGGACGTGGCTACAATGAGCAGTTCTTC.

With respect to this clonotype: One junction end disagrees with the germline gene, perhaps due to a read error. The chain couples TRBV7-2 to TRBJ1-1; maybe TRBD1 (5 bases). This CDR3 has 17 amino acids. From germline, CDR1 is SGHTA and CDR2 FQGNSA. The CDR3 nucleotides are TGTTCCAGCAGGCTGGAGAGGGTATGGACAAGTAGGACTGAAGCTTTCTTT. Translated, it gives CSSRLERVWTSRTEAFF.

The chain is built from TRBV29-1 and TRBJ2-1, with 7 bases that match TRBD2. Trimming took 1 base from V and 5 from J; bases not matched to a gene: 5. This CDR3 is built from 14 residues. CDR1 is SQVTM and CDR2 is ANQGSEA in the germline V gene. The CDR3: CSVEGPAGHNEQFF. The CDR3, as DNA: TGCAGCGTTGAAGGGCCAGCGGGACACAATGAGCAGTTCTTC.

The chain has TRBV7-2 and TRBJ2-1, with 9 bases fitting TRBD2. Trimming took 5 bases from V and 7 from J; bases not matched to a gene: 12. Germline V CDR1 and CDR2: SGHTA, FQGNSA. This CDR3 has 16 amino acids. CDR3 sequence (DNA): TGTGCCAGCAGCATCTACGCGGGGGGGCCGAGGAATGAGCAGTTCTTC. Amino acids: CASSIYAGGPRNEQFF.

The table lists this clonotype with a few counts. CDR3 residues: CASSLGASTTDTQYF. In nucleotides, the CDR3 is TGTGCCAGCAGCTTAGGAGCTTCTACCACAGATACGCAGTATTTT. The J gene is TRBJ2-3, the V gene TRBV13; D not certain. The germline V gene has CDR1 PRHDT and CDR2 FYEKMQ (reference sequence). Trimming stripped 0 bases from V and 2 bases from J, with 9 bases between. The CDR3 covers 15 residues.

The chain has TRBV4-3 and TRBJ1-2; 7 positions match TRBD1. The CDR3 has 15 residues. V trimming: 3 bases; J trimming: 1 base; junction bases outside the gene matches: 5. Germline V lookup: CDR1 LGHNA, CDR2 YSLEER. The CDR3, as DNA: TGCGCCAGCAGCCAGGGGACAGCTAATAACTATGGCTACACCTTC. It translates to CASSQGTANNYGYTF.

The chain's CDR3 is CAISETGREQFF. For the CDR3, the DNA is TGTGCCATCAGTGAGACGGGGAGGGAGCAGTTCTTC. The V gene is TRBV10-3, the J gene TRBJ2-1; maybe TRBD2 (6 bases). This CDR3 has 12 amino acids. Trimming left V 2 bases short and J 10 bases short, with 9 bases between. Germline V gene sequence: CDR1 ENHRY, CDR2 SYGVKD.

In regard to this clonotype: Possible read error: a much larger clone is one base away. The V and J genes are TRBV28 and TRBJ2-3; 8 nucleotides match TRBD2. This CDR3 contains 16 residues. CDR1 is MDHEN, CDR2 SYDVKM, per germline. Trimming at V came to 6 bases and at J to 2 bases, leaving 10 bases not matched to a gene. CDR3 coding DNA: TGTGCCAGCAGGTTGCAAATTAGCGGGAACACAGATACGCAGTATTTT. It is translated as CASRLQISGNTDTQYF.

This clonotype was seen a few times. The chain has TRBV30 and TRBJ1-2, with D unclear. The germline V gene encodes CDR1 GTSNPN and CDR2 SVGIG (reference sequence). The germline V and J ends were trimmed by 2 bases and 2 bases, with 6 bases remaining between them. The CDR3 runs to 12 residues. CDR3 protein: CAWSINNYGYTF. For the CDR3, the DNA is TGTGCCTGGAGTATTAACAACTATGGCTACACCTTC.

V usage is TRBV6-6 and J usage is TRBJ2-5; D not resolved. The J call is doubtful: the DNA matches TRBJ2-7 better. This CDR3 has 15 amino acids. Germline V gene data show CDR1 as MNHNY and CDR2 as SVGAGI (reference sequence). CDR3: CASSYGGSMNYEQYF. The CDR3 bases are TGTGCCAGCAGTTACGGTGGCAGCATGAACTACGAGCAGTACTTC.

V is TRBV3-1 and J is TRBJ2-5; 10 bases align to TRBD2. This CDR3 is built from 16 residues. V shed 1 base, J shed 4 bases, and the junction held 6 bases outside the gene matches. Germline assignment: CDR1 LGHDT and CDR2 YNNKEL (reference sequence). CDR3: CASSQGLAGVRETQYF. The CDR3 coding sequence is TGTGCCAGCAGCCAAGGGCTAGCGGGAGTGAGAGAGACCCAGTACTTC.

The sample holds a few counts of this clonotype. The chain couples TRBV6-2 or TRBV6-3 to TRBJ2-5; 8 nucleotides align to TRBD2. J lost 3 bases, V lost 4 bases, and 7 bases had no gene match. Germline CDR1 MNHEY, CDR2 SVGEGT. The CDR3 extends over 15 amino acids. The CDR3 region is CASSSSGTRKETQYF. In DNA form, the CDR3 reads TGTGCCAGCAGTTCCTCCGGGACTAGGAAAGAGACCCAGTACTTC.

The sample holds a few counts of this clonotype. This chain links TRBV20-1 with TRBJ2-1, with D possibly matching TRBD1 (5 bases). Germline V gene data show CDR1 as DFQATT and CDR2 as SNEGSKA (reference sequence). CDR3 length equals 16 residues. Trimming pared 3 bases from V and 2 bases from J, leaving 17 bases between. The CDR3, as DNA: TGCAGTGCTAGGTACCCCTACAGGAAAGCCTACAATGAGCAGTTCTTC. This encodes CSARYPYRKAYNEQFF.

This clonotype was observed a few times. This chain links TRBV28 with TRBJ2-1; TRBD2 matches at 10 bases. The ends lost 5 bases at V and 3 bases at J; junction bases unmatched: 7. CDR1 is MDHEN, CDR2 SYDVKM, per germline. The CDR3 covers 16 residues. CDR3 loop: CASSPFSGRHYNEQFF. The CDR3 DNA reads as TGTGCCAGCAGTCCCTTTAGCGGGAGGCACTACAATGAGCAGTTCTTC.

The chain employs TRBV27 and TRBJ1-3; D call uncertain. V was clipped by 5 bases and J by 0 bases, with 8 bases between them. The CDR3 is 14 residues long. CDR1 and CDR2 from the germline V gene are MNHEY and SMNVEV (reference sequence). CDR3 coding DNA: TGTGCCAGCAGTCACCGTAGCTCTGGAAACACCATATATTTT. Translated: CASSHRSSGNTIYF.

V usage is TRBV5-1 and J usage is TRBJ2-3; TRBD2 agrees at 9 bases. Germline-derived CDR1 and CDR2 are SGHRS and YFSETQ. J gave up 6 bases and V 5 bases, and 7 bases lay outside the gene matches. CDR3 length: 14 residues. CDR3 protein: CASRVSSGVDTQYF. The CDR3 DNA follows: TGCGCCAGCAGAGTTTCTAGCGGGGTGGATACGCAGTATTTT.

The chain couples TRBV4-1 to TRBJ1-2; D is undetermined. There are 14 residues in the CDR3. Germline V gene sequence: CDR1 MGHRA, CDR2 YSYEKL. V lost 1 base and J 8 bases, leaving 14 bases between the germline ends. The CDR3 DNA sequence: TGCGCCAGCAGCCAAGTGTCCGGGCTTGAGGGCTACACCTTC. Protein product: CASSQVSGLEGYTF.

The table lists this clonotype with a few counts. This sequence joins TRBV5-1 and TRBJ2-4; D is ambiguous. The ends were cut back, 0 bases at V and 6 bases at J, with 10 bases in the middle. CDR1 and CDR2 from the germline V gene are SGHRS and YFSETQ. The CDR3 is made up of 14 amino acids. CDR3 DNA sequence: TGCGCCAGCAGCTTGGGACTCGAGACAAACATTCAGTACTTC. Translating gives CASSLGLETNIQYF.

In this sample, this clonotype turned up once. Sequence at one end of the junction differs from germline and may be a read error. The rearrangement joins TRBV5-1 to TRBJ2-3, with D possibly being TRBD1 (6 bases). CDR1 SGHRS and CDR2 YFSETQ come from the germline V gene. There are 11 residues in the CDR3. The CDR3 nucleotides are TGCGCCAGCAGGAGGACAGATGCGCAGTATTTT. It codes for CASRRTDAQYF.

The genes are TRBV6-2 or TRBV6-3 and TRBJ2-3; 13 bases agree with TRBD2. This CDR3 has 19 residues. Losses at the gene ends were 4 bases for V and 4 bases for J; bases not matched to a gene: 14. Germline V gives CDR1 MNHEY, CDR2 SVGEGT. The CDR3 bases are TGTGCCAGCAGTTGCTCGACCTGGACTAGCGGGAGAACCGCAGATACGCAGTATTTT. Residues: CASSCSTWTSGRTADTQYF.

This chain uses TRBV19 with TRBJ2-1, with no clear D. V lost 5 bases and J lost 5, with 13 bases in between. CDR3 length: 14 residues. Germline V lookup: CDR1 LNHDA, CDR2 SQIVND (reference sequence). The CDR3 protein is CASSPSTSNNEQFF. In DNA form, the CDR3 reads TGTGCCAGTAGTCCGTCGACTTCAAACAATGAGCAGTTCTTC.